A single sample is the source of the 26 T cell receptor beta chains below, sequenced in a study of blood T cell repertoires in COVID-19. Produced via immunoSEQ multiplex PCR; TCRdb's table is partial and in-frame only. This sample carries 250,000 or so clones, more than 75% of them seen once, and the ten largest clones take approximately 2.5%. Input material: PBMCs or T cells enriched from blood (not recorded which). These receptors were taken from a woman aged 18 to 35 who had recovered from COVID-19.

The chain joins TRBV5-1 to TRBJ2-5, with 7 nucleotides matching TRBD2. From germline, CDR1 is SGHRS and CDR2 YFSETQ. After removal of 4 bases from V and 2 bases from J, the junction contained 5 bases not matched to a gene. The CDR3 is 14 residues long. The CDR3 spells CASSIGLVQETQYF. Written as DNA, the CDR3 is TGCGCCAGCAGCATCGGACTAGTGCAAGAGACCCAGTACTTC.

This chain joins TRBV7-9 and TRBJ2-5; 9 positions match TRBD2. CDR3 length equals 17 residues. Looked up from germline, CDR1 is SEHNR and CDR2 is FQNEAQ (reference sequence). V shed 4 bases, J shed 2 bases, and the junction held 11 bases outside the gene matches. As DNA, the CDR3 is TGTGCCAGCAGCTCATCCGAGGCGGGGGGGCTTCAAGAGACCCAGTACTTC. Translating it yields CASSSSEAGGLQETQYF.

The V and J genes are TRBV18 and TRBJ1-1; 10 bases fit TRBD1. Germline V lookup: CDR1 KGHSH, CDR2 LQKENI. Trimming at V came to 0 bases and at J to 10 bases, leaving 8 bases not matched to a gene. The CDR3 has 15 amino acids. CDR3 in amino acids: CASSPPGQGSYGAFF. The CDR3 DNA follows: TGTGCCAGCTCACCACCGGGACAGGGGTCGTACGGAGCTTTCTTT. Filled out from reference TRBV18 and TRBJ1-1, the complete variable domain reads NAGVMQNPRHLVRRRGQEARLRCSPMKGHSHVYWYRQLPEEGLKFMVYLQKENIIDESGMPKERFSAEFPKEGPSILRIQQVVRGDSAAYFCASSPPGQGSYGAFFGQGTRLTVV.

The chain combines TRBV24-1 with TRBJ1-5; a weak D match, TRBD1 (6 bases). The V and J ends lost 4 bases and 3 bases respectively, with 12 bases between them. CDR3 size: 15 residues. From germline, CDR1 is KGHDR and CDR2 SFDVKD. CDR3: CATSDLDSPNQPQHF. For the CDR3, the DNA is TGTGCCACCAGTGACTTGGACAGCCCCAATCAGCCCCAGCATTTT.

The genes are TRBV4-3 and TRBJ1-2, with D tentatively TRBD1 (6 bases). The germline V gene has CDR1 LGHNA and CDR2 YSLEER. This CDR3 spans 14 amino acids. Trimming left V 0 bases short and J 6 bases short, with 11 bases between. The CDR3 protein is CASSQDRGWDGYTF. The CDR3 coding sequence is TGCGCCAGCAGCCAAGACAGGGGCTGGGATGGCTACACCTTC.

The chain combines TRBV30 with TRBJ1-2; D perhaps matches TRBD1 (6 bases). Trimming pared 2 bases from V and 8 bases from J, leaving 12 bases between. The CDR3 consists of 12 residues. Per germline, CDR1 GTSNPN and CDR2 SVGIG (reference sequence). CDR3 protein: CAWSTGLSGYTF. The CDR3 DNA is TGTGCCTGGAGTACAGGGCTCAGCGGCTACACCTTC.

This chain joins TRBV28 and TRBJ1-6; D may be TRBD1 (6 bases). There are 14 residues in the CDR3. Trimming left V 8 bases short and J 6 bases short, with 14 bases between. Germline CDR1 is MDHEN and CDR2 is SYDVKM. CDR3 nucleotides: TGTGCCAGCTCAACAGCAGGGGCTAATTCACCCCTCCACTTT. This codes for CASSTAGANSPLHF.

The rearrangement uses TRBV29-1 and TRBJ1-1; D unresolved. Germline V CDR1 and CDR2: SQVTM, ANQGSEA. This CDR3 comprises 14 residues. Trimming took off 6 bases at V and 3 bases at J, with 17 bases between the two ends. CDR3: CSVAPNFGDTEAFF. The CDR3 region has the DNA TGCAGCGTAGCCCCAAACTTCGGAGACACTGAAGCTTTCTTT.

This clone has more than one count but fewer than ten. The J gene is TRBJ1-5, the V gene TRBV4-1, with 8 bases lining up with TRBD1. The germline gives CDR1 MGHRA, CDR2 YSYEKL. Losses at the gene ends were 1 base for V and 4 bases for J; bases not matched to a gene: 15. The CDR3 consists of 19 residues. In nucleotides, the CDR3 is TGCGCCAGCAGCCAAGTACAGGGCACTACAGGGGGGATGAATCAGCCCCAGCATTTT. Translating it yields CASSQVQGTTGGMNQPQHF.

The chain employs TRBV5-4 and TRBJ2-3; D ambiguous. V lost 2 bases to trimming and J lost 3 bases, with 10 bases between them. CDR1 and CDR2 from the germline V gene are SGHNT and YYREEE (reference sequence). CDR3 length: 14 residues. In nucleotides, the CDR3 is TGTGCCAGCAGCTTTAACCAGGTTACAGATACGCAGTATTTT. Protein product: CASSFNQVTDTQYF. The complete variable domain, with remaining parts taken from reference TRBV5-4 and TRBJ2-3, reads ETGVTQSPTHLIKTRGQQVTLRCSSQSGHNTVSWYQQALGQGPQFIFQYYREEENGRGNFPPRFSGLQFPNYSSELNVNALELDDSALYLCASSFNQVTDTQYFGPGTRLTVL.

The sample holds many counts of this clone. This chain links TRBV5-1 with TRBJ2-1, with 15 positions matching TRBD2. The CDR3 is made up of 16 amino acids. Unmatched junction bases numbered 2, after V lost 3 bases and J lost 4 bases. In germline, CDR1 is SGHRS, CDR2 YFSETQ. CDR3 sequence (DNA): TGCGCCAGCAGCTGGACTAGCGGGAGGGGTTACAATGAGCAGTTCTTC. This sequence encodes CASSWTSGRGYNEQFF.

Regarding this clone: The sample has other DNA sequences that encode this CDR3 too. The chain has TRBV5-6 and TRBJ2-5, with 9 bases that match TRBD2. V shed 4 bases, J shed 0 bases, and the junction held 4 bases outside the gene matches. Germline V gene lookup returns CDR1 SGHDT and CDR2 YYEEEE. The CDR3 is made up of 15 amino acids. As DNA, the CDR3 is TGTGCCAGCAGCCCCACTAGCGGGTACCAAGAGACCCAGTACTTC. Its translation is CASSPTSGYQETQYF.

The rearrangement uses TRBV7-6 and TRBJ1-1; the match to TRBD1 covers 8 bases. The CDR3 runs 15 residues. After removal of 5 bases from V and 3 bases from J, the junction contained 8 bases not matched to a gene. Germline V gives CDR1 SGHVS, CDR2 FNYEAQ. The CDR3 bases are TGTGCCAGCAGCCCCAGGACAGGGAGATACACTGAAGCTTTCTTT. Its translation: CASSPRTGRYTEAFF.

The rearrangement joins TRBV5-1 to TRBJ1-2; 11 bases are a match to TRBD1. The CDR3 totals 17 residues. Per germline, CDR1 SGHRS and CDR2 YFSETQ. J lost 6 bases, V lost 7 bases, and 17 bases had no gene match. The CDR3 coding sequence is TGCGCCAGCGGAAAACGGACAGGGGGCCTCGACACCCATGGCTACACCTTC. This codes for CASGKRTGGLDTHGYTF.

This chain connects TRBV5-6 to TRBJ1-2; D might be TRBD1 (6 bases). V lost 1 base and J lost 2, with 9 bases in between. The CDR3 is 14 amino acids. CDR1 is SGHDT and CDR2 is YYEEEE in the germline V gene. CDR3 region: CASSLRGTNYGYTF. In DNA, the CDR3 is TGTGCCAGCAGCTTGAGGGGGACCAACTATGGCTACACCTTC.

The rearrangement links TRBV11-2 to TRBJ2-7; maybe TRBD1 (5 bases). The CDR3 has 13 residues. The germline CDR1 and CDR2 sequences are SGHAT and FQNNGV. Trimming left V 5 bases short and J 4 bases short, with 12 bases between. The CDR3 DNA follows: TGTGCCAGCAGCGTGCGGACAATTTACGAGCAGTACTTC. Translation gives CASSVRTIYEQYF.

The chain couples TRBV3-1 (or the pseudogene TRBV3-2) to TRBJ2-7; D is possibly TRBD2 (7 bases). Trimming removed 3 bases at V and 3 bases at J, with 21 bases between. Looked up from germline, CDR1 is LGHDT and CDR2 is YNNKEL (reference sequence). This CDR3 spans 17 amino acids. CDR3 in amino acids: CASSHGFRRGLNYEQYF. Written as DNA, the CDR3 is TGTGCCAGCAGCCATGGATTTCGCAGGGGACTAAACTACGAGCAGTACTTC.

The V gene is TRBV6-5, the J gene TRBJ1-6, with a tentative D call TRBD1 (5 bases). V lost 8 bases, J lost 1 base, and 12 bases lay in between. Looked up from germline, CDR1 is MNHEY and CDR2 is SVGAGI. The CDR3 is 15 residues long. The CDR3 spells CASGGGESYNSPLHF. In DNA form, the CDR3 reads TGTGCCAGCGGGGGAGGGGAGTCCTATAATTCACCCCTCCACTTT.

This chain links TRBV4-1 with TRBJ1-5; no reliable D call. Germline-derived CDR1 and CDR2 are MGHRA and YSYEKL. V was cut by 3 bases and J by 5 bases, with 17 bases left in between. This CDR3 is 16 amino acids long. CDR3 residues: CASSHVPRADDQPQHF. The DNA for the CDR3 is TGCGCCAGCAGCCACGTACCGAGGGCAGATGATCAGCCCCAGCATTTT.

The chain couples TRBV29-1 to TRBJ2-7; 10 bases line up with TRBD2. This CDR3 is built from 15 residues. The trim removed 5 bases at V and 5 bases at J, leaving 12 bases unmatched. Looked up from germline, CDR1 is SQVTM and CDR2 is ANQGSEA. DNA of the CDR3: TGCAGCGTTACGTTGACGGGACTAGCGTTTCACGAGCAGTACTTC. This sequence encodes CSVTLTGLAFHEQYF.

This clone was detected a few times. The chain combines TRBV18 with TRBJ1-4; the D gene is possibly TRBD1 (6 bases). Germline CDR1 and CDR2: KGHSH and LQKENI. This CDR3 has 14 residues. Trimming stripped 5 bases from V and 5 bases from J, with 12 bases between. DNA of the CDR3: TGTGCCAGCTCAGACGGACAGAGGAATGAAAAACTGTTTTTT. It encodes CASSDGQRNEKLFF.

V is TRBV3-1 (or the pseudogene TRBV3-2) and J is TRBJ2-3; the match to TRBD2 covers 13 bases. CDR1 and CDR2 from the germline V gene are LGHDT and YNNKEL (reference sequence). This CDR3 comprises 18 residues. The junction had 12 bases not matched to a gene; V was cut back by 6 bases and J by 3 bases. CDR3 DNA sequence: TGTGCCAGCAGGAAACCGGGACTAGCGGGGCCGCGAACAGATACGCAGTATTTT. Translating it yields CASRKPGLAGPRTDTQYF.

The V and J genes are TRBV2 and TRBJ1-1, with 9 bases identical to TRBD1. V lost 2 bases and J lost 4; bases outside the gene matches: 2. This CDR3 has 14 amino acids. Germline CDR1 and CDR2: SNHLY and FYNNEI. CDR3 nucleotides: TGTGCCAGCAGTGAAATGGGACAGGGCACTGAAGCTTTCTTT. It yields the protein CASSEMGQGTEAFF.

This sequence joins TRBV28 and TRBJ2-7; 11 nucleotides align to TRBD1. CDR1 and CDR2 (germline): MDHEN, SYDVKM. With 5 bases clipped from V and 3 bases from J, the junction kept 6 bases outside the gene matches. There are 15 residues in the CDR3. CDR3 nucleotide sequence: TGTGCCAGCAGTCATTCCGGGACAGGGGGCTACGAGCAGTACTTC. Protein product: CASSHSGTGGYEQYF.

The chain recombines TRBV29-1 with TRBJ2-7; 14 bases are shared with TRBD2. The germline CDR1 and CDR2 sequences are SQVTM and ANQGSEA. CDR3 size: 17 residues. V lost 1 base to trimming and J lost 9 bases; unmatched junction nucleotides: 14. This CDR3 is CSVEAHPGLAGVGGQYF. The CDR3 DNA reads TGCAGCGTTGAAGCCCATCCGGGACTAGCGGGAGTTGGGGGGCAGTACTTC.

This clone was detected a few times. V gene TRBV9 combines with J gene TRBJ2-7; unclear D gene. This CDR3 is built from 13 residues. V lost 4 bases and J lost 6, with 14 bases in between. Germline V gene sequence: CDR1 SGDLS, CDR2 YYNGEE. This CDR3 is CASSRRPESEQYF. CDR3 nucleotide sequence: TGTGCCAGCAGCCGGAGACCAGAGAGCGAGCAGTACTTC.